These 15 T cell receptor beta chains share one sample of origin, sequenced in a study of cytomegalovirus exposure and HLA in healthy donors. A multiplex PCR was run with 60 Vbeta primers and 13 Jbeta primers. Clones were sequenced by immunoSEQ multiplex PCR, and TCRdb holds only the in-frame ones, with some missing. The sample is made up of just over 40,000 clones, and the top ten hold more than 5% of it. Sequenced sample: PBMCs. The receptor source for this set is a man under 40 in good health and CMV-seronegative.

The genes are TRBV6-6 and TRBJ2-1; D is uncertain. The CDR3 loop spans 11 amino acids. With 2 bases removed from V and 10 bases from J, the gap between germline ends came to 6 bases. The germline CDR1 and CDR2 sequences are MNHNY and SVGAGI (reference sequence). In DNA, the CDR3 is TGTGCCAGCAGTTACGCGAGAGAGCAGTTCTTC. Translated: CASSYAREQFF.

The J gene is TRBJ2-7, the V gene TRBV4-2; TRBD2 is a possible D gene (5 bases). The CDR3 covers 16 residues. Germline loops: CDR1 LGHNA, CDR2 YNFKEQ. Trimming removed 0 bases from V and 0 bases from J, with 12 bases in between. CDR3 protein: CASSQDWSGSSYEQYF. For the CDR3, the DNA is TGTGCCAGCAGCCAAGATTGGAGCGGTAGCTCCTACGAGCAGTACTTC.

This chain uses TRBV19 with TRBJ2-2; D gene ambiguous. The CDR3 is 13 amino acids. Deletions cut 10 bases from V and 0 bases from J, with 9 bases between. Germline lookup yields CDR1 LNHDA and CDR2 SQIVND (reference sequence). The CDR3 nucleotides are TGTGCCATACAAACAGCGAACACCGGGGAGCTGTTTTTT. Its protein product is CAIQTANTGELFF.

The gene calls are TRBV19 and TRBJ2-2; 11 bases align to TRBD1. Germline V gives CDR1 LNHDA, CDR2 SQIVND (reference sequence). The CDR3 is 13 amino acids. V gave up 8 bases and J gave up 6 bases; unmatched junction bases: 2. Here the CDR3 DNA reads TGTGCCAGTGGGGGACAGGGGGCCGGGGAGCTGTTTTTT. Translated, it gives CASGGQGAGELFF.

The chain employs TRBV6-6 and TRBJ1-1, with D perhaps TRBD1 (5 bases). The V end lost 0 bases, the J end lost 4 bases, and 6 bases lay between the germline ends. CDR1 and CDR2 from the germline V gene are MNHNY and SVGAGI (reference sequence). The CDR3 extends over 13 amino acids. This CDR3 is CASSYSGGTEAFF. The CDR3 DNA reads TGTGCCAGCAGTTACTCGGGGGGCACTGAAGCTTTCTTT.

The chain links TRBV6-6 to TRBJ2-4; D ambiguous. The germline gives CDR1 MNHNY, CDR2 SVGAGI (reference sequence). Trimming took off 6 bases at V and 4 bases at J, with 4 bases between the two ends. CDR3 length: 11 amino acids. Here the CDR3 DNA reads TGTGCCAGCAGCCCAAAAAACATTCAGTACTTC. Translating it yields CASSPKNIQYF.

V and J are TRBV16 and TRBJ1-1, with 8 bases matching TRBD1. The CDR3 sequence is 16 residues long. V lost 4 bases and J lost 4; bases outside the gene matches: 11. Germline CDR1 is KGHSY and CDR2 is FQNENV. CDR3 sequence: CASSRTSQGGATEAFF. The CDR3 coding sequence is TGTGCCAGCAGCCGTACATCACAGGGGGGTGCCACTGAAGCTTTCTTT.

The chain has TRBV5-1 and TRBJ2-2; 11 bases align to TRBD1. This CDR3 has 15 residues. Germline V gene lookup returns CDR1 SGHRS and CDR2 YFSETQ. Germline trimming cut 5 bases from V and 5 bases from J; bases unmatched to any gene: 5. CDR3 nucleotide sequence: TGCGCCAGCAGAAGGGGACAGGGGGGGACCGGGGAGCTGTTTTTT. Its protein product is CASRRGQGGTGELFF.

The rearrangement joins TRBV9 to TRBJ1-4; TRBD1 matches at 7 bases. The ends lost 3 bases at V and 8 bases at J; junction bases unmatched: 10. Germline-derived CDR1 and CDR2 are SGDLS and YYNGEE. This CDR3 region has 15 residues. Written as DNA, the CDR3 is TGTGCCAGCAGCGATCGACGACAGGGCGGGGAAAAACTGTTTTTT. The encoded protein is CASSDRRQGGEKLFF.

CDR3 in amino acids: CASSPRTGDYGYTF. DNA for the CDR3: TGCGCCAGCAGCCCCCGGACAGGGGACTATGGCTACACCTTC. The chain couples TRBV4-3 to TRBJ1-2, with 9 bases fitting TRBD1. CDR3 size: 14 residues. The V and J ends lost 4 bases and 3 bases, in that order; junction bases with no gene match: 3. CDR1 is LGHNA, CDR2 YSLEER, per germline.

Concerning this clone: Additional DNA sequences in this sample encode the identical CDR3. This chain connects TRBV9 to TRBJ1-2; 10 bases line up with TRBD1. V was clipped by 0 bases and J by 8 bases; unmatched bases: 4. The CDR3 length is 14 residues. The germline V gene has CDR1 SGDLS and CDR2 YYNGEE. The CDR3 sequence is CASSVGQGAWGYTF. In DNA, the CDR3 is TGTGCCAGCAGCGTAGGACAGGGGGCCTGGGGCTACACCTTC.

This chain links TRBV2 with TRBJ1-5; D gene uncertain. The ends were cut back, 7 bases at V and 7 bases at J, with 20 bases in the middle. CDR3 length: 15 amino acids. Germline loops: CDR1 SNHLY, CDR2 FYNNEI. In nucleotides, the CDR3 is TGTGCCAGCAAGGGCCGGGATTCACAAGGGCAGCCCCAGCATTTT. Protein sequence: CASKGRDSQGQPQHF.

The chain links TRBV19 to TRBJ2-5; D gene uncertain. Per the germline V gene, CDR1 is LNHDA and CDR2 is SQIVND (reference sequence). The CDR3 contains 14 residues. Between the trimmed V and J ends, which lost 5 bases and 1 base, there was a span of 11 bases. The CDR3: CASSPLTFQETQYF. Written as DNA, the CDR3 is TGTGCCAGTAGTCCCCTGACATTCCAAGAGACCCAGTACTTC.

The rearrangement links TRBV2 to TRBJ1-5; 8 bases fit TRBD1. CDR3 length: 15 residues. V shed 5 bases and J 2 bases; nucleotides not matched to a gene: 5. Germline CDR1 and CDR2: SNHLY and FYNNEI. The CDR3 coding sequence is TGTGCCAGCAGTCCCGACAGGGGTGGCAATCAGCCCCAGCATTTT. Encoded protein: CASSPDRGGNQPQHF.

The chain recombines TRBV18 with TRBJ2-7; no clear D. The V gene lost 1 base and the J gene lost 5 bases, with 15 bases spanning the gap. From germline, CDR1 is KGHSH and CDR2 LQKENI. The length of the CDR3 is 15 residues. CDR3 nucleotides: TGTGCCAGCTCACCACTGTTTCGAGAAGCCCACGAGCAGTACTTC. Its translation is CASSPLFREAHEQYF.